These T cell receptor beta chains were read from a single sample in a study of blood T cell repertoires in COVID-19. Generated by immunoSEQ multiplex PCR, the TCRdb table keeps only in-frame clones and is missing some. The data contain fewer than 75,000 clones, 65% to 85% of them seen just once; the ten biggest clones take up about 41%. Sequences were obtained from peripheral blood. The receptors originated from a human donor in a cohort sampled during active COVID-19. Each CDR3 is given with its conserved first and last residue. A D gene is named only where the DNA matches it firmly. Clone size is shown for a subset of rows, as once, few, many or a class of expanded clone.

V,J,size,D,DNA,CDR3
TRBV5-1,TRBJ2-7,.,.,TGCGCCAGCAGTATGAGCGGAACAACCTACGAGCAGTACTTC,CASSMSGTTYEQYF
TRBV2,TRBJ2-7,.,.,TGTGCCAGCAGTAGGACAGCCGGGATACCCGAGCAGTACTTC,CASSRTAGIPEQYF
TRBV9,TRBJ2-3,.,TRBD2,TGTGCCAGCAGCAGAGGGGGGCGGGAGGCAGATACGCAGTATTTT,CASSRGGREADTQYF
TRBV5-1,TRBJ2-2,few,TRBD2,TGCGCCAGCAGCTCCGACCTAGCGGGCCACCGAGGCGGGGAGCTGTTTTTT,CASSSDLAGHRGGELFF
TRBV4-3,TRBJ1-3,.,.,TGCGCCAGCAGCCCAAGATCCGGGGGGGCTTTTGGAAACACCATATATTTT,CASSPRSGGAFGNTIYF
TRBV11-2,TRBJ2-7,.,TRBD2,TGTGCCAGCAGCTCACGGGCGACTAGCGGGGGGGGCTACGAGCAGTACTTC,CASSSRATSGGGYEQYF
TRBV13,TRBJ2-5,.,TRBD2,TGTGCCAGCAGCTCCGGACTAGCGGGGACCCAAGAGACCCAGTACTTC,CASSSGLAGTQETQYF
TRBV4-2,TRBJ2-2,.,.,TGTGCCAGCAGCCGAAAGATGTGGGGTTCCTCAGGGGTCGGGGAGCTGTTTTTT,CASSRKMWGSSGVGELFF
TRBV5-1,TRBJ2-5,.,TRBD1,TGCGCCAGCAGCGAGAGGACAGGGAACCAAGAGACCCAGTACTTC,CASSERTGNQETQYF
TRBV27,TRBJ1-5,.,.,TGTGCCAGCAGTTTATCCGGTTGGCAGCCCCAGCATTTT,CASSLSGWQPQHF
TRBV18,TRBJ1-5,.,TRBD1,TGTGCCAGCTCACTCACAGGGGGCTCTAATCAGCCCCAGCATTTT,CASSLTGGSNQPQHF
TRBV20-1,TRBJ2-7,.,.,TGCAGTGCTAGTCTAAGGCAGGGGAGGGACGAGCAGTACTTC,CSASLRQGRDEQYF
TRBV5-1,TRBJ2-1,.,.,TGCGCCAGCAGCTTGGCGTCTGGCACCAATGAGCAGTTCTTC,CASSLASGTNEQFF
TRBV19,TRBJ1-2,few,.,TGTGCCAGTAGTATGAACAGGCTAAACTATGGCTACACCTTC,CASSMNRLNYGYTF
TRBV30,TRBJ2-3,.,.,TGTGCCTGGAACATCGGAGGGACGCAGTATTTT,CAWNIGGTQYF
TRBV28,TRBJ2-5,.,TRBD1,TGTGCCAGCAGCCCCGGACAGGGACCTCAAGAGACCCAGTACTTC,CASSPGQGPQETQYF
TRBV4-1,TRBJ2-7,.,TRBD1,TGCGCCAGCAGTGAGGGGACAGGGGGCTACGAGCAGTACTTC,CASSEGTGGYEQYF
TRBV27,TRBJ1-2,few,TRBD1,TGTGCCAGCAGGCGGACAGGGACTAACTATGGCTACACCTTC,CASRRTGTNYGYTF
TRBV29-1,TRBJ1-2,.,.,TGCAGCGTTTCACGGGACACAGCTAACTATGGCTACACCTTC,CSVSRDTANYGYTF
TRBV21-1,TRBJ2-7,.,.,TGTGCCAGCAGCTCGCCGTGGAACCGATCGGGACAGGGGATGTACGAGCAGTACTTC,CASSSPWNRSGQGMYEQYF
TRBV12-3/TRBV12-4,TRBJ1-1,.,TRBD1,TGTGCCAGCAGTCAACAGGGGATTGAAGCTTTCTTT,CASSQQGIEAFF
TRBV25-1,TRBJ2-7,.,.,TGTGCCAGCAGTGAACACTACGAGCAGTACTTC,CASSEHYEQYF
TRBV3-1/TRBV3-2,TRBJ1-6,.,.,TGTGCCAGCAGCTTTTCCAGGGTGCGAAGTTCACCCCTCCACTTT,CASSFSRVRSSPLHF
TRBV15,TRBJ2-7,.,.,TGTGCCACCAGCAGAGATCGCAGGACACACTACGAGCAGTACTTC,CATSRDRRTHYEQYF
TRBV7-8,TRBJ2-1,.,.,TGTGCCAGCAGCTTAGGTTCCTCAGCGGAGCAGTTCTTC,CASSLGSSAEQFF
TRBV28,TRBJ1-1,.,TRBD1,TGTGCCAGCAGTTCAACAGGGGGCTCCTACACTGAAGCTTTCTTT,CASSSTGGSYTEAFF
TRBV4-3,TRBJ1-1,.,.,TGCGCCAGCAGCCAAGATCACAGGGTCCCCCTTGAAGCTTTCTTT,CASSQDHRVPLEAFF
TRBV2,TRBJ1-6,.,TRBD1,TGTGCCAGCACCCGGGACAGGGGAAGCAATTCACCCCTCCACTTT,CASTRDRGSNSPLHF
TRBV2,TRBJ1-4,.,TRBD1,TGTGCCAGCAGATCGGGACAGAGCGAAAAACTGTTTTTT,CASRSGQSEKLFF
TRBV19,TRBJ1-1,few,TRBD1,TGTGCCAGTAGTATCGGTACAGGGGGCTATCTTAACACTGAAGCTTTCTTT,CASSIGTGGYLNTEAFF
TRBV7-9,TRBJ2-5,.,TRBD1,TGTGCCAGCAGCCAACAGGGGAACCAAGAGACCCAGTACTTC,CASSQQGNQETQYF
TRBV5-5,TRBJ2-2,.,.,TGTGCCAGCAGCTTCCCGACGGGGGTGCGAAACACCGGGGAGCTGTTTTTT,CASSFPTGVRNTGELFF
TRBV30,TRBJ1-2,.,TRBD1,TGTGCCTGGAGTGTTGGACAGGGGAACTATGGCTACACCTTC,CAWSVGQGNYGYTF
TRBV21-1,TRBJ1-5,.,.,TGTGCCAGCAGCAAAGGGAATCCGGGGAGGAACTATCAGCCCCAGCATTTT,CASSKGNPGRNYQPQHF
TRBV7-9,TRBJ2-5,.,TRBD2,TGTGCCAGCAGCGTCCTAGCGGTTCAAGAGACCCAGTACTTC,CASSVLAVQETQYF
TRBV7-2,TRBJ2-5,.,TRBD1,TGTGCCAGCAGCCAACAGGGGCAATACGAGACCCAGTACTTC,CASSQQGQYETQYF
TRBV7-9,TRBJ2-3,few,TRBD2,TGTGCCAGCAGCCTTCTAGCGGTTAGCACAGATACGCAGTATTTT,CASSLLAVSTDTQYF
TRBV7-8,TRBJ2-3,once,TRBD2,TGTGCCAGCAGCCGGGTGGCGGGGGGGTTGACAGATACGCAGTATTTT,CASSRVAGGLTDTQYF
TRBV4-1,TRBJ1-2,.,TRBD1,TGCGCCAGCAGCTCACGTATGCGGGCAGGGGGCGACAGGAACTATGGCTACACCTTC,CASSSRMRAGGDRNYGYTF
TRBV11-2,TRBJ1-2,.,TRBD1,TGTGCCAGCAGCCTGGACAGGAACTATGGCTACACCTTC,CASSLDRNYGYTF
TRBV7-9,TRBJ2-7,.,TRBD1,TGTGCCAGCAGCCGGACAGGGCCCTACGAGCAGTACTTC,CASSRTGPYEQYF
TRBV5-5,TRBJ2-6,.,TRBD1,TGTGCCAGCAGCCAGACAGGGGCCACTGGGGCCAACGTCCTGACTTTC,CASSQTGATGANVLTF